These 30 T cell receptor beta chains share one sample of origin, sequenced in a study of shared clonotypes between healthy human individuals. Profiled with immunoSEQ multiplex PCR; TCRdb holds only in-frame clones, not every one. This table has 2 million to 2.5 million clones, around 95% appearing once. The sequenced material came from naive CD4+ T cells sorted from blood. Subset specified: CD45RA+ positively selected. All receptors derive from a man between 18 and 35 years old in good health.

This clone was seen just once. J is TRBJ1-2 and V is TRBV4-1, with D possibly being TRBD1 (6 bases). The V end was cut by 6 bases, the J end by 5 bases, with 16 bases between. Per germline, CDR1 MGHRA and CDR2 YSYEKL. CDR3 size: 14 residues. CDR3 coding DNA: TGCGCCAGCAGTCGGGGGCAGGGCTCTTATGGCTACACCTTC. Its translation is CASSRGQGSYGYTF.

This clone occurred once. The V gene is TRBV9, the J gene TRBJ2-5, with 11 bases identical to TRBD2. Germline CDR1 reads SGDLS; CDR2 reads YYNGEE. The CDR3 spans 17 residues. The V segment lost 4 bases and the J segment 2 bases; nucleotides outside the gene matches: 10. The CDR3 sequence is CASSPWGTSGVQETQYF. DNA of the CDR3: TGTGCCAGCAGCCCCTGGGGGACTAGCGGTGTTCAAGAGACCCAGTACTTC.

Turning to this clone: This same CDR3 is encoded by further DNA sequences in the sample. The chain is built from TRBV6-6 and TRBJ1-4, with D hard to call. Germline CDR1 is MNHNY and CDR2 is SVGAGI (reference sequence). Deletions cut 2 bases from V and 4 bases from J, with 8 bases between. The CDR3 runs 14 residues. The chain's CDR3 is CASSYGQSNEKLFF. The CDR3 nucleotides read TGTGCCAGCAGTTACGGGCAGAGTAATGAAAAACTGTTTTTT.

The chain carries TRBV6-1 and TRBJ1-6; 7 bases agree with TRBD1. Germline CDR1 MNHNS, CDR2 SASEGT. V was pared by 3 bases and J by 9 bases, with 11 bases of the junction left unmatched. The CDR3 loop spans 16 amino acids. Written as DNA, the CDR3 is TGTGCCAGCAGTGACGTTACAGGGGTGGTGGGTTCACCCCTCCACTTT. It is translated as CASSDVTGVVGSPLHF.

In the case of this clone: Additional DNA sequences in this sample encode the identical CDR3. CDR3 DNA sequence: TGTGCCAGCAGCGTGGGACAGTCCTATGGCTACACCTTC. It translates to CASSVGQSYGYTF. This sequence joins TRBV9 and TRBJ1-2; 7 bases match TRBD1. Losses at the gene ends were 2 bases for V and 4 bases for J; bases not matched to a gene: 2. Germline-derived CDR1 and CDR2 are SGDLS and YYNGEE. This CDR3 is 13 amino acids long.

The chain employs TRBV10-2 and TRBJ2-3; 11 nucleotides match TRBD2. The CDR3 is 15 residues long. The ends lost 6 bases at V and 4 bases at J; junction bases unmatched: 6. Germline CDR1 and CDR2: WSHSY and SAAADI. CDR3 in DNA: TGCGCCAGCAGGGTAGCGGGGGGGCGACCAGATACGCAGTATTTT. Protein sequence: CASRVAGGRPDTQYF.

This clone was seen only a few times. The gene calls are TRBV7-9 and TRBJ2-7, with D possibly being TRBD2 (6 bases). The length of the CDR3 is 13 residues. Trimming stripped 1 base from V and 9 bases from J, with 13 bases between. The germline gives CDR1 SEHNR, CDR2 FQNEAQ (reference sequence). CDR3 nucleotides: TGTGCCAGCAGCTTAGATTGGAGGGACTCGCAGTACTTC. This encodes CASSLDWRDSQYF.

Details on this clone: Other DNA sequences of this sample code for an identical CDR3. The chain has TRBV7-9 and TRBJ1-6; 10 nucleotides match TRBD1. The CDR3 runs 15 residues. The V and J ends lost 5 bases and 6 bases, in that order; junction bases with no gene match: 4. Per germline, CDR1 SEHNR and CDR2 FQNEAQ (reference sequence). CDR3 loop: CASSPRQGANSPLHF. CDR3 nucleotides: TGTGCCAGCAGCCCCCGACAGGGGGCTAATTCACCCCTCCACTTT.

The V call is TRBV27, the J call TRBJ1-1; D remains ambiguous. This CDR3 has 13 amino acids. Trimming removed 1 base at V and 3 bases at J, with 6 bases between. Germline V gene sequence: CDR1 MNHEY, CDR2 SMNVEV (reference sequence). The chain's CDR3 is CASSLYVDTEAFF. CDR3 in DNA: TGTGCCAGCAGTTTATACGTGGACACTGAAGCTTTCTTT.

Remarks on this clone: The same CDR3 can be traced to other DNA sequences in this sample. The chain has TRBV4-3 and TRBJ1-3; no definite D call. This CDR3 comprises 17 residues. Germline-derived CDR1 and CDR2 are LGHNA and YSLEER. V shed 0 bases and J shed 0 bases, with 12 bases lying between them. The CDR3 DNA follows: TGCGCCAGCAGCCAAGATTTTACCTCAAGCTCTGGAAACACCATATATTTT. Amino acids: CASSQDFTSSSGNTIYF.

This clone appeared a few times. The chain carries TRBV2 and TRBJ1-2; 9 bases align to TRBD1. The CDR3 runs to 13 residues. Trimming removed 8 bases from V and 2 bases from J; junction bases left unmatched: 3. Germline CDR1 reads SNHLY; CDR2 reads FYNNEI. The chain's CDR3 is CASHGQGNYGYTF. The CDR3 DNA follows: TGTGCCAGCCACGGACAGGGGAACTATGGCTACACCTTC.

The CDR3 region has the DNA TGTGCCAGCAGCGTAGATAGGCCTGGGGCCAACGTCCTGACTTTC. This sequence encodes CASSVDRPGANVLTF. The rearrangement uses TRBV9 and TRBJ2-6; D is unresolved. The CDR3 runs 15 residues. Per the germline V gene, CDR1 is SGDLS and CDR2 is YYNGEE. V lost 0 bases and J lost 2, with 6 bases in between. Supplemented by reference TRBV9 and TRBJ2-6, the full variable domain reads DSGVTQTPKHLITATGQRVTLRCSPRSGDLSVYWYQQSLDQGLQFLIQYYNGEERAKGNILERFSAQQFPDLHSELNLSSLELGDSALYFCASSVDRPGANVLTFGAGSRLTVL.

The chain links TRBV7-8 to TRBJ2-7; TRBD1 matches 8 bases. CDR1 and CDR2 from the germline V gene are SGHVS and FQNEAQ. This CDR3 region has 14 residues. J gave up 6 bases and V 4 bases, and 8 bases lay outside the gene matches. CDR3 nucleotide sequence: TGTGCCAGCAGCTGGACCCATGGACAGGGCGAGCAGTACTTC. The encoded protein is CASSWTHGQGEQYF.

The chain couples TRBV30 to TRBJ1-5; 7 bases line up with TRBD1. Germline CDR1 reads GTSNPN; CDR2 reads SVGIG (reference sequence). Unmatched junction bases numbered 8, after V lost 1 base and J lost 8 bases. This CDR3 has 14 residues. The CDR3 DNA follows: TGTGCCTGGAGTGGAGGGGGCAGGGGAAAGCCCCAGCATTTT. Amino acid sequence: CAWSGGGRGKPQHF. The variable domain in full, with the rest retrieved from reference TRBV30 and TRBJ1-5, is SQTIHQWPATLVQPVGSPLSLECTVEGTSNPNLYWYRQAAGRGLQLLFYSVGIGQISSEVPQNLSASRPQDRQFILSSKKLLLSDSGFYLCAWSGGGRGKPQHFGDGTRLSIL.

V is TRBV27 and J is TRBJ2-4; 13 bases are a match to TRBD2. The germline V gene has CDR1 MNHEY and CDR2 SMNVEV (reference sequence). V lost 6 bases and J lost 5; bases outside the gene matches: 7. This CDR3 region has 16 residues. CDR3 sequence reads: CASSPGLAGVQNIQYF. CDR3 sequence (DNA): TGTGCCAGCAGCCCCGGACTAGCGGGGGTACAAAACATTCAGTACTTC.

The chain uses TRBV9 and TRBJ2-2; TRBD2 matches 9 bases. The V segment lost 3 bases and the J segment 5 bases; nucleotides outside the gene matches: 8. The CDR3 is 16 amino acids. Germline CDR1 and CDR2: SGDLS and YYNGEE. The CDR3 here is CASSAGLALPTGELFF. The CDR3 region has the DNA TGTGCCAGCAGCGCGGGACTAGCTCTACCAACCGGGGAGCTGTTTTTT.

In the case of this clone: Other DNA sequences in the sample encode the same CDR3. J is TRBJ1-2 and V is TRBV29-1; 9 bases are shared with TRBD1. This CDR3 region has 13 residues. Germline CDR1 reads SQVTM; CDR2 reads ANQGSEA. Trimming removed 6 bases from V and 2 bases from J; junction bases left unmatched: 4. CDR3: CSVRQGVNYGYTF. CDR3 DNA: TGCAGCGTCCGACAGGGGGTGAACTATGGCTACACCTTC.

V gene TRBV7-8 combines with J gene TRBJ2-7; maybe TRBD1 (5 bases). The CDR3 is made up of 14 amino acids. V gave up 0 bases and J gave up 4 bases, with 10 bases separating them. Germline CDR1 reads SGHVS; CDR2 reads FQNEAQ. The chain's CDR3 is CASSLAGVQYEQYF. The CDR3 DNA sequence: TGTGCCAGCAGCTTAGCAGGGGTCCAGTACGAGCAGTACTTC.

Turning to this clone: Other DNA sequences within the sample encode an identical CDR3. The chain combines TRBV5-1 with TRBJ1-1; D is ambiguous. Trimming removed 0 bases from V and 6 bases from J, with 3 bases in between. The CDR3 loop spans 11 amino acids. Germline values: CDR1 SGHRS, CDR2 YFSETQ. The chain's CDR3 is CASSLGPEAFF. CDR3 in DNA: TGCGCCAGCAGCTTGGGCCCTGAAGCTTTCTTT.

This chain uses TRBV6-1 with TRBJ1-6, with 8 bases that match TRBD1. The CDR3 covers 14 residues. Losses at the gene ends were 6 bases for V and 7 bases for J; bases not matched to a gene: 5. Looked up from germline, CDR1 is MNHNS and CDR2 is SASEGT. The CDR3 sequence is CASSGQGYNSPLHF. The CDR3 region has the DNA TGTGCCAGCAGCGGACAGGGTTACAATTCACCCCTCCACTTT.

The rearrangement links TRBV5-6 to TRBJ1-6; D remains unclear. The germline V gene has CDR1 SGHDT and CDR2 YYEEEE. The V gene lost 4 bases and the J gene lost 6 bases, with 11 bases spanning the gap. The CDR3 consists of 14 residues. This chain's CDR3 is CASSPTNSNSPLHF. The CDR3 DNA reads TGTGCCAGCAGCCCTACCAACAGTAATTCACCCCTCCACTTT.

This rearrangement joins TRBV5-3 to TRBJ1-2, with 8 bases aligning to TRBD1. TRBV5-3 belongs to the ORF category, with a function that is uncertain. The CDR3 runs 19 residues. Trimming removed 5 bases from V and 2 bases from J; junction bases left unmatched: 20. CDR3 DNA sequence: TGTGCCAGAAGTCCGAACCATATCCTCCGGGACAGGACAAACTATGGCTACACCTTC. Amino acids: CARSPNHILRDRTNYGYTF.

This chain links TRBV5-1 with TRBJ1-1, with D possibly TRBD1 on 5 matching bases. Trimming stripped 0 bases from V and 3 bases from J, with 6 bases between. The CDR3 runs 13 residues. Germline V gene lookup returns CDR1 SGHRS and CDR2 YFSETQ. CDR3 amino acids: CASSLEQDTEAFF. CDR3 nucleotide sequence: TGCGCCAGCAGCTTGGAACAGGACACTGAAGCTTTCTTT.

This chain links TRBV11-2 with TRBJ2-7, with TRBD2 matching over 7 bases. Germline V CDR1 and CDR2: SGHAT, FQNNGV. The CDR3 loop spans 14 amino acids. Unmatched junction bases numbered 7, after V lost 5 bases and J lost 3 bases. This CDR3 is CASSTPGLIYEQYF. The CDR3 DNA reads TGTGCCAGCAGCACGCCGGGACTAATCTACGAGCAGTACTTC. Variable domain in full (rest from reference TRBV11-2 and TRBJ2-7): EAGVAQSPRYKIIEKRQSVAFWCNPISGHATLYWYQQILGQGPKLLIQFQNNGVVDDSQLPKDRFSAERLKGVDSTLKIQPAKLEDSAVYLCASSTPGLIYEQYFGPGTRLTVT.

This chain connects TRBV5-1 to TRBJ2-4, with a possible D match to TRBD1 (6 bases). Germline CDR1 SGHRS, CDR2 YFSETQ. The length of the CDR3 is 14 residues. Trimming removed 3 bases from V and 0 bases from J, with 7 bases in between. Here the CDR3 reads CASSWTVAKNIQYF. CDR3 nucleotides: TGCGCCAGCAGCTGGACAGTAGCCAAAAACATTCAGTACTTC.

The chain uses TRBV30 and TRBJ2-2; TRBD2 might be the D (5 bases). Germline loops: CDR1 GTSNPN, CDR2 SVGIG (reference sequence). V was trimmed by 2 bases and J by 5 bases, leaving 21 bases between them. The CDR3 length is 17 residues. CDR3 coding DNA: TGTGCCTGGAGTAAGCTTAACCTCGGGATTGGTACCGGGGAGCTGTTTTTT. The encoded protein is CAWSKLNLGIGTGELFF. Full variable domain (remainder filled in from reference TRBV30 and TRBJ2-2): SQTIHQWPATLVQPVGSPLSLECTVEGTSNPNLYWYRQAAGRGLQLLFYSVGIGQISSEVPQNLSASRPQDRQFILSSKKLLLSDSGFYLCAWSKLNLGIGTGELFFGEGSRLTVL.

The chain links TRBV18 to TRBJ2-7, with 10 bases aligning to TRBD1. There are 15 residues in the CDR3. The trim removed 2 bases at V and 3 bases at J, leaving 4 bases unmatched. CDR1 is KGHSH, CDR2 LQKENI, per germline. CDR3 in amino acids: CASSPGTGEGYEQYF. For the CDR3, the DNA is TGTGCCAGCTCACCAGGGACAGGGGAGGGCTACGAGCAGTACTTC.

This clone was found once. The chain carries TRBV2 and TRBJ1-4, with 7 bases that match TRBD1. V lost 7 bases to trimming and J lost 6 bases; unmatched junction nucleotides: 8. Germline V lookup: CDR1 SNHLY, CDR2 FYNNEI. The CDR3 is 14 residues long. CDR3 sequence reads: CASKGRTGDEKLFF. Written as DNA, the CDR3 is TGTGCCAGCAAGGGCCGGACAGGCGATGAAAAACTGTTTTTT.

On this clone itself: Other DNA variants within this sample encode the same CDR3. The chain employs TRBV6-5 and TRBJ2-5, with TRBD1 identical over 8 bases. The V and J ends lost 6 bases and 4 bases, in that order; junction bases with no gene match: 7. CDR1 and CDR2 from the germline V gene are MNHEY and SVGAGI. The CDR3 consists of 14 residues. This CDR3 is CASRTPGGGETQYF. Written as DNA, the CDR3 is TGTGCCAGCAGAACCCCAGGGGGCGGAGAGACCCAGTACTTC.

The chain recombines TRBV7-2 with TRBJ2-7; 7 nucleotides line up with TRBD1. This CDR3 is built from 15 residues. Germline V gene data show CDR1 as SGHTA and CDR2 as FQGNSA. V gave up 6 bases and J gave up 4 bases; unmatched junction bases: 12. The CDR3 reads CASRRDREVMYEQYF. CDR3 DNA: TGTGCCAGCAGAAGAGACAGGGAAGTAATGTACGAGCAGTACTTC.